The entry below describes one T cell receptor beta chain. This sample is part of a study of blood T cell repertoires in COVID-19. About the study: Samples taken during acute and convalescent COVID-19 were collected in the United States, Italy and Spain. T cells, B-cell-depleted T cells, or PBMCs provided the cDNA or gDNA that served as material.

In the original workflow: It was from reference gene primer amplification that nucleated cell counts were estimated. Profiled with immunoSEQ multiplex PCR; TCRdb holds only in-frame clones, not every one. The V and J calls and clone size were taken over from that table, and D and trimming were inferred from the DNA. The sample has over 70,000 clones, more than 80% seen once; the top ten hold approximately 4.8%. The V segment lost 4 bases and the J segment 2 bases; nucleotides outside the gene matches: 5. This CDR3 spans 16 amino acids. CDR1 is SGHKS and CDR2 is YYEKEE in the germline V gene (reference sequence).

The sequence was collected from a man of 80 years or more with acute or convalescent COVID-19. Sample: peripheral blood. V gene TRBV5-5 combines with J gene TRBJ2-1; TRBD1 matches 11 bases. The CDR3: CASSEAGQGAYNEQFF. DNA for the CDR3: TGTGCCAGCAGCGAAGCGGGACAGGGGGCCTACAATGAGCAGTTCTTC.